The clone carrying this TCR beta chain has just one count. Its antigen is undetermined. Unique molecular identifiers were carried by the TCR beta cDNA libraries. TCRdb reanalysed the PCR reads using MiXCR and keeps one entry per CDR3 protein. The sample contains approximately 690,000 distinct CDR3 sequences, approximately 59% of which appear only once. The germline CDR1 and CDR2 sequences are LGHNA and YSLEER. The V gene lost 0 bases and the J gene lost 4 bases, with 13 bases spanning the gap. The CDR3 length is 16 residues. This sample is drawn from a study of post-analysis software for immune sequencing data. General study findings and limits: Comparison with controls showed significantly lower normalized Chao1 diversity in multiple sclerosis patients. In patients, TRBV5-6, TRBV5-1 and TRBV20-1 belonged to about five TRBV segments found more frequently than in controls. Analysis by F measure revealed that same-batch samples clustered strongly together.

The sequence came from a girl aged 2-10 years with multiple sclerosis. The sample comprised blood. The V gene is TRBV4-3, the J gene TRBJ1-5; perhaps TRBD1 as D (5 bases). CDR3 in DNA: TGCGCCAGCAGCCAAGATAGCCGCGGGGCAAATCAGCCCCAGCATTTT. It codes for CASSQDSRGANQPQHF.